This record covers a single TCR beta chain. Its antigen remains unidentified. Base qualities are not recorded, but no much larger clone differs from it by a single base. The data originate from a study of tumor-infiltrating lymphocytes in localized non-small cell lung cancer (dated by TCRdb to about 2021). About the study as a whole: The cohort included patients whose samples were collected after neoadjuvant chemotherapy, as well as both smokers and never-smokers and several histologies. Resected tumor tissue and uninvolved lung tissue described as non-adjacent to the tumor were contributed by each patient, with both tissues obtained from the same patient. Flow cytometry, multiplex immunofluorescence, RNA-seq, exome sequencing and proteomics were applied to the same patients as TCR sequencing, which was one of several integrated assays. In total, the ICON cohort consisted of more than 120 surgical patients with localized non-small cell lung cancer who had their tumors resected. A total of 55 patients were part of the paired comparison of immunoSEQ T-cell fraction between tumor and uninvolved lung. Results and caveats for the whole study, not just this receptor: Assay coverage varied across patients depending on available tissue quantity, so only a subset of the cohort had TCR sequencing. In line with immunofluorescence CD3 counts, TCRbeta sequencing supported higher T cell infiltration in tumors compared with uninvolved lung tissue. Because different pieces of the same tissue were used for different assays, technical variation could not be separated from intratumor heterogeneity. The TCR-derived T-cell fraction showed no difference between the flow cytometry-defined immunotypes IM1 (good prognosis) and IM2 (poor prognosis).

Including cysteine and phenylalanine, the CDR3 has 13 amino acids. Of all the DNA, just the CDR3 is kept, 39 bases in frame from base 1. From a lookup of the germline V gene, CDR1 and CDR2 are MNHEY and SVGAGI. Trimming takes 3 bases from V and 5 bases from J, and the germline ends sit 7 bases apart. The T-cell fraction in tumor and uninvolved lung tissue was provided by TCR sequencing with the immunoSEQ assay. For the original study's pipeline: In the survival analysis, patients were divided into a high T-cell fraction group (upper tertile) and a low T-cell fraction group (lower two tertiles), and the two groups were compared using a log-rank test. Paired tumor versus uninvolved lung differences in T-cell fraction were tested with a signed-rank test. The source is immuneACCESS, and TCRdb retained only in-frame sequences with V and J called. Part of the clones is not carried over; for the studies checked, unresolved V genes explain less than half of this, and the remainder is unexplained. V, J and clone size are taken as reported in that table, and D and trimming were inferred from the DNA itself. The sample profile shows roughly 9,200 clones; about 81% of them were found once. Over 7.5% of the sample comes from the top ten.

ICON enrollment began in April 2016, and the last patient was enrolled in September 2018. From a subcohort of 76 patients, fresh tumor and matched uninvolved tissue were collected for in-depth immune analyses, including TCR sequencing. No cell sorting was done, and TCR sequencing was instead run on DNA isolated from bulk tissue. Here the chain combines TRBV6-5 and TRBJ2-2, with the D gene call left open. Sequences were obtained from uninvolved lung tissue not adjacent to the tumor. This TCR was sampled from a human donor with non-small cell lung cancer. The CDR3 has the sequence CASSYSATGELFF. The nucleotides are TGTGCCAGCAGTTATTCTGCTACCGGGGAGCTGTTTTTT.